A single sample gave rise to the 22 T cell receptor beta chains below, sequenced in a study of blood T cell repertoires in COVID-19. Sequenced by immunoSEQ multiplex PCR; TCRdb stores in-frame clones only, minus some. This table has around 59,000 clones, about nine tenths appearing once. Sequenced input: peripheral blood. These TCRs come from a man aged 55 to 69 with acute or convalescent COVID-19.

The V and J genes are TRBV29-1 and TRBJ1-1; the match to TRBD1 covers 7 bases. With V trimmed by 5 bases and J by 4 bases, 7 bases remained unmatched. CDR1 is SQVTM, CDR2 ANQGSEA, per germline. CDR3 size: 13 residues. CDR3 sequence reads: CSVRGQGITEAFF. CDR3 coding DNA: TGCAGCGTTAGGGGGCAGGGGATCACTGAAGCTTTCTTT.

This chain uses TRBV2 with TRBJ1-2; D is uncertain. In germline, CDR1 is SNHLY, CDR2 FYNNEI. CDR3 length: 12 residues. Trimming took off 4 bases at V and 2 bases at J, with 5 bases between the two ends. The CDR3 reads CASSAENYGYTF. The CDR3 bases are TGTGCCAGCAGTGCGGAGAACTATGGCTACACCTTC.

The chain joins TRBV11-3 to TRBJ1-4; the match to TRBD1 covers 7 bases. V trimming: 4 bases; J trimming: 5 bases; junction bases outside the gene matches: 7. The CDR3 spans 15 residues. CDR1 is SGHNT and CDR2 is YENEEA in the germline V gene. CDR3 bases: TGTGCCAGCAGCTCCCAGGGACAGATGAATGAAAAACTGTTTTTT. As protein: CASSSQGQMNEKLFF. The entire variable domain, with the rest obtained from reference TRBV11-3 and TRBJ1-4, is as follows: EAGVVQSPRYKIIEKKQPVAFWCNPISGHNTLYWYLQNLGQGPELLIRYENEEAVDDSQLPKDRFSAERLKGVDSTLKIQPAELGDSAVYLCASSSQGQMNEKLFFGSGTQLSVL.

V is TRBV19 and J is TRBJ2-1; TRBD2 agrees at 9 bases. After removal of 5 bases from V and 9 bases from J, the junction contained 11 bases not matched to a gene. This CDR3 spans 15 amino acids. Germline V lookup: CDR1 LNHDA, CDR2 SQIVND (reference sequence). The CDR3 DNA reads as TGTGCCAGTAGTTTAGGACTAGCGCAGAGGGGTGAGCAGTTCTTC. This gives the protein CASSLGLAQRGEQFF.

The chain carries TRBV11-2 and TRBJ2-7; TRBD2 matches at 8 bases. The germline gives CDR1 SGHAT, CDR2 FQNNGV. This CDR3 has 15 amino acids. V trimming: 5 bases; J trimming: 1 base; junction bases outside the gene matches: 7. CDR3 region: CASSGSSGPSYEQYF. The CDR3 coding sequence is TGTGCCAGCAGCGGATCTAGCGGGCCTTCCTACGAGCAGTACTTC.

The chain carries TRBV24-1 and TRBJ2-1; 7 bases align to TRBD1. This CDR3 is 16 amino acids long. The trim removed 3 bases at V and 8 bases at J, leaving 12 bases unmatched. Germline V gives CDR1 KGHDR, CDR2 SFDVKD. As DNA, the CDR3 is TGTGCCACCAGTGATCTCCGGGACAGTGGCGGCGATGAGCAGTTCTTC. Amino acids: CATSDLRDSGGDEQFF.

CDR3: CASSDLPVRIAIPETQYF. The CDR3 DNA sequence: TGTGCCAGCAGTGACCTCCCTGTGCGCATAGCAATTCCAGAGACCCAGTACTTC. V and J are TRBV6-1 and TRBJ2-5; D is unresolved. Germline-derived CDR1 and CDR2 are MNHNS and SASEGT. Trimming took off 3 bases at V and 4 bases at J, with 24 bases between the two ends. This CDR3 comprises 18 residues.

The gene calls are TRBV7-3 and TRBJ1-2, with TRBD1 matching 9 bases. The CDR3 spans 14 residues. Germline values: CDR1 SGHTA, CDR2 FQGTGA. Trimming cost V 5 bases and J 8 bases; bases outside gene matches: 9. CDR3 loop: CASSPNRGQRGYTF. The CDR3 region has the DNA TGTGCCAGCAGCCCTAACAGGGGGCAGAGGGGCTACACCTTC.

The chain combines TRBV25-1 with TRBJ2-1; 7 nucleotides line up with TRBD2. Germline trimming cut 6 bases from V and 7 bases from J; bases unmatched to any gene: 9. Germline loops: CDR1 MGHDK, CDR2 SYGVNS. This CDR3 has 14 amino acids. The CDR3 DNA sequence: TGTGCCAGCAGCCTCTCTAGCGGTTGGAATGAGCAGTTCTTC. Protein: CASSLSSGWNEQFF.

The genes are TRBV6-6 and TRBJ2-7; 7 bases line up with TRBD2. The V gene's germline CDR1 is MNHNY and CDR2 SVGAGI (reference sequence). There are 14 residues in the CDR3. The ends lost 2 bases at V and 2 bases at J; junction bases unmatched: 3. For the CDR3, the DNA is TGTGCCAGCAGTTACACGGGAGGCGCCTACGAGCAGTACTTC. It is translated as CASSYTGGAYEQYF.

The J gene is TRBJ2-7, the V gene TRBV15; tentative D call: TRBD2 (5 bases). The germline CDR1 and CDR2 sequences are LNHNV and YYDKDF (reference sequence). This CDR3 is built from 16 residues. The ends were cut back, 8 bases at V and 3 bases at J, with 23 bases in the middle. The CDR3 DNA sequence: TGTGCCACCGGGAGTCCCGTGGGATTTGCCGACTACGAGCAGTACTTC. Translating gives CATGSPVGFADYEQYF.

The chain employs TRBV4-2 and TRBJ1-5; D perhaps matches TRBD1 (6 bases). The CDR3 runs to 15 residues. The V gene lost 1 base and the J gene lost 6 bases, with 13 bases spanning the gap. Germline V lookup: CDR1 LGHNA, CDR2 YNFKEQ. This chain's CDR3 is CASSQVGGLSQPQHF. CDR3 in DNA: TGTGCCAGCAGCCAAGTGGGGGGGCTGTCTCAGCCCCAGCATTTT.

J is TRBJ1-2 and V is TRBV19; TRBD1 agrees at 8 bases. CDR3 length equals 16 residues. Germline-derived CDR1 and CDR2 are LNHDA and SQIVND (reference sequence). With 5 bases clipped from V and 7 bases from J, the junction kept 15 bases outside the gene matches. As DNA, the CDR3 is TGTGCCAGTAGTCCGACAGGGGAAGGATTCCGACGTGGCTACACCTTC. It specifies CASSPTGEGFRRGYTF.

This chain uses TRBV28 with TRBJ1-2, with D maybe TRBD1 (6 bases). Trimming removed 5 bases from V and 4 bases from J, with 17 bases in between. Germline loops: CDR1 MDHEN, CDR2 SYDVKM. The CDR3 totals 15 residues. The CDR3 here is CASSPTGGLGYGYTF. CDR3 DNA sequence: TGTGCCAGCAGTCCAACGGGGGGCTTGGGCTATGGCTACACCTTC.

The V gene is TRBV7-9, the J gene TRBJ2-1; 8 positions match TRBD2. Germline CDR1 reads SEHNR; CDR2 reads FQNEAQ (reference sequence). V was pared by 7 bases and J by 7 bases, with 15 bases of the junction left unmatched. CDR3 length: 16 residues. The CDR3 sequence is CASTPRQREFVNEQFF. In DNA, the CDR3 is TGTGCCAGCACCCCTCGCCAGCGGGAGTTTGTTAATGAGCAGTTCTTC.

The CDR3 loop is CASSHPTSELYNEQFF. DNA of the CDR3: TGTGCCAGCAGCCACCCGACTAGCGAGCTCTACAATGAGCAGTTCTTC. The chain joins TRBV5-5 to TRBJ2-1; 8 bases are shared with TRBD2. The V segment lost 4 bases and the J segment 3 bases; nucleotides outside the gene matches: 9. Germline CDR1 is SGHKS and CDR2 is YYEKEE (reference sequence). This CDR3 has 16 residues.

CDR3 protein: CASRTGDIGGELFF. In DNA form, the CDR3 reads TGTGCCAGTCGGACAGGGGATATCGGGGGGGAGCTGTTTTTT. The V gene is TRBV2, the J gene TRBJ2-2, with 9 bases aligning to TRBD1. Looked up from germline, CDR1 is SNHLY and CDR2 is FYNNEI. V lost 9 bases to trimming and J lost 8 bases; unmatched junction nucleotides: 10. The CDR3 is made up of 14 amino acids.

The DNA for the CDR3 is TGTGCCAGCAGCTCCGGACTCTACAATGAGCAGTTCTTC. Translating gives CASSSGLYNEQFF. V and J are TRBV7-2 and TRBJ2-1, with D maybe TRBD2 (5 bases). Trimming pared 4 bases from V and 3 bases from J, leaving 7 bases between. The CDR3 has 13 residues. The germline CDR1 and CDR2 sequences are SGHTA and FQGNSA.

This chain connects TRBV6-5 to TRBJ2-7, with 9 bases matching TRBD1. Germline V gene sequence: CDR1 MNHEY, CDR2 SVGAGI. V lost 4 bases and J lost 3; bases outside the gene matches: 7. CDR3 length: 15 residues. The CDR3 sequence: CASSSGQGIHYEQYF. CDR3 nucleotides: TGTGCCAGCAGTTCGGGACAGGGTATTCACTACGAGCAGTACTTC.

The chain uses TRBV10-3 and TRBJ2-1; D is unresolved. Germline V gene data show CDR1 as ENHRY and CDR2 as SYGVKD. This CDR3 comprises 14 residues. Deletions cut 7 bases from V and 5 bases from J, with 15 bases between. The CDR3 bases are TGTGCCATCAAAGGCGAGGTTAGAGACAATGAGCAGTTCTTC. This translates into CAIKGEVRDNEQFF.

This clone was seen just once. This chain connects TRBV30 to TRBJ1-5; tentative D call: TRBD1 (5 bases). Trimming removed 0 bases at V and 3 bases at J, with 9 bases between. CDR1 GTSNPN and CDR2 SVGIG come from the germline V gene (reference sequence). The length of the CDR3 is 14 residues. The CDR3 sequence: CAWSVDSLNQPQHF. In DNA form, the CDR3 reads TGTGCCTGGAGTGTAGACAGCCTCAATCAGCCCCAGCATTTT.

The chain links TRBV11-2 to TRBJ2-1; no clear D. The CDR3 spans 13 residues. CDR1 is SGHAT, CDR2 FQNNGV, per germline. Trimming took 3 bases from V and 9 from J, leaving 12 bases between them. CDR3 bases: TGTGCCAGCAGCTTCAAGCCGAGGAGTGAGCAGTTCTTC. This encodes CASSFKPRSEQFF.